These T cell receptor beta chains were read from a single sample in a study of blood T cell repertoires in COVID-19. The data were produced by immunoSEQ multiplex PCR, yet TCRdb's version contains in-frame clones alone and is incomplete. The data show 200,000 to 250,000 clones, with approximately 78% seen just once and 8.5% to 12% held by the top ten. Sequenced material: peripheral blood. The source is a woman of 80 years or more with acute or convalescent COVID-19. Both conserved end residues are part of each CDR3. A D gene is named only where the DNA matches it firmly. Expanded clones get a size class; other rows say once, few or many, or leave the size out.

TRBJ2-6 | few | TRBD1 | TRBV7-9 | TGTGCCAGCAGCGGACAGGTACAGGCCCGTGTTGATGGGGCCAACGTCCTGACTTTC | CASSGQVQARVDGANVLTF
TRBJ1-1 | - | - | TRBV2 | TGTGCCAGCAGTGGACGGGGGGCGAACACTGAAGCTTTCTTT | CASSGRGANTEAFF
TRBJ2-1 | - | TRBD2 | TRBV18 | TGTGCCAGCTCTCAGACTAGCGGGGGTATCAATGAGCAGTTCTTC | CASSQTSGGINEQFF
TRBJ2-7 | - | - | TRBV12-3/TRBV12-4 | TGTGCCAGCAGTTCCAGAAACGAGCAGTACTTC | CASSSRNEQYF
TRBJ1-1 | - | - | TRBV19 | TGTGCCAGCACCTCCCTTGGGGTCGGAGGGACTGAAGCTTTCTTT | CASTSLGVGGTEAFF
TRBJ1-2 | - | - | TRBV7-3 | TGTGCCAGCAGCCCAAGGGGCGGAACGTATGGCTACACCTTC | CASSPRGGTYGYTF
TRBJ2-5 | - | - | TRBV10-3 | TGTGCCATCAGGACAGGGACTCAAGAGACCCAGTACTTC | CAIRTGTQETQYF
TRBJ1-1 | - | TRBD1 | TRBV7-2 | TGTGCCAGCACCCTGACAGGGGACACTGAAGCTTTCTTT | CASTLTGDTEAFF
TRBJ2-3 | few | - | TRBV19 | TGTGCCAGTAGTACTCAGGTCACAGATACGCAGTATTTT | CASSTQVTDTQYF
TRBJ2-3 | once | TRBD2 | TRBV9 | TGTGCCAGCAGCGACGGACTAGCGGGGGGGCGAGGGGCAGATACGCAGTATTTT | CASSDGLAGGRGADTQYF
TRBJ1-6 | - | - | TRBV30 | TGTGCCTGGAGTCCCTGGGAGGTCACCTATAATTCACCCCTCCACTTT | CAWSPWEVTYNSPLHF
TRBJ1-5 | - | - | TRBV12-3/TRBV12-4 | TGTGCCAGCAGTTTGCAGATAAATCAGCCCCAGCATTTT | CASSLQINQPQHF
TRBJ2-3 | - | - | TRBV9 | TGTGCCAGCAGCCCACGGAGGGATACGCAGTATTTT | CASSPRRDTQYF
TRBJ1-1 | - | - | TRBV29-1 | TGCAGCGTTGCACAGGGAAGGAACACTGAAGCTTTCTTT | CSVAQGRNTEAFF
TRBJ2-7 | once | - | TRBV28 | TGTGCCAGCAGTTTCCTCACAGGTGATCAGTACTTC | CASSFLTGDQYF
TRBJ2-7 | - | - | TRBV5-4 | TGTGCCAGCAGCTCTGTCCCCTCCTACGAGCAGTACTTC | CASSSVPSYEQYF
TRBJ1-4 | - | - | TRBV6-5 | TGTGCCAGCAGAGATGGGGCGGCAGGGGAAAAACTGTTTTTT | CASRDGAAGEKLFF
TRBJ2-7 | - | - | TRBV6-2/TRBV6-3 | TGTGCCAGCAGTTACGACCAGGGGTGGTACGAGCAGTACTTC | CASSYDQGWYEQYF
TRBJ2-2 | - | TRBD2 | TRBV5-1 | TGCGCCAGCGGACTAGCGCGCACCGGGGAGCTGTTTTTT | CASGLARTGELFF
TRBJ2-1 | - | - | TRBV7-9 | TGTGCCAGCAGCTTAGGGGCGGGACTCAGCTCCTACAATGAGCAGTTCTTC | CASSLGAGLSSYNEQFF
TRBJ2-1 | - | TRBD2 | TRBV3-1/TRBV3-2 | TGTGCCAGCAGCCGAGGACTAGCGGGGCCATTTGAGCAGTTCTTC | CASSRGLAGPFEQFF
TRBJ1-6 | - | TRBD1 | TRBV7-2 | TGTGCCAGCAGCTTTGAGACAGGGATCTCACCCCTCCACTTT | CASSFETGISPLHF
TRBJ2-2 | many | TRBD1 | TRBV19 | TGTGCCAGTAGTATCACAGGGGCCACCGGGGAGCTGTTTTTT | CASSITGATGELFF
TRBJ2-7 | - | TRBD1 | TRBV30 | TGTGCCTGGAGTGAAGACAGGGGCTACGAGCAGTACTTC | CAWSEDRGYEQYF
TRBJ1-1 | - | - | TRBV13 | TGTGCCAGCAGCTTAGAAGCGAACACTGAAGCTTTCTTT | CASSLEANTEAFF
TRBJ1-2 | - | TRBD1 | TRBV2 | TGTGCCAGCAAAGGGGACAGGGGCGGCTACACCTTC | CASKGDRGGYTF
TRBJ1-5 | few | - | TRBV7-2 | TGTGCCAGCAGCTTATTGCAGATTCAGCCCCAGCATTTT | CASSLLQIQPQHF
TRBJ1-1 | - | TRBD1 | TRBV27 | TGTGCCAGCAGGCGAGGGACAGTGAACACTGAAGCTTTCTTT | CASRRGTVNTEAFF
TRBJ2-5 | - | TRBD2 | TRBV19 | TGTGCCAGTAGTATAGTGACTAGCGGGCAAGAGACCCAGTACTTC | CASSIVTSGQETQYF
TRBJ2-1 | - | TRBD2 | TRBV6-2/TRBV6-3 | TGTGCCAGCAGTCGAGTAGCGGGGGGGCGGAATGAGCAGTTCTTC | CASSRVAGGRNEQFF
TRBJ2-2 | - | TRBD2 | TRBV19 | TGTGCCAGTAGTATCAGCGGGGTGACGAACACCGGGGAGCTGTTTTTT | CASSISGVTNTGELFF
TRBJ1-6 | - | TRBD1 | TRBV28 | TGTGCCAGCAGTTCAAAAAACAGGGGGCGAGGATCACCCCTCCACTTT | CASSSKNRGRGSPLHF
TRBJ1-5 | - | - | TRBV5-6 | TGTGCCAGCAGCTTGGTAGCAGGGAGCAATCAGCCCCAGCATTTT | CASSLVAGSNQPQHF
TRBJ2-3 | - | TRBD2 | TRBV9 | TGTGCCAGCAGCGTAGTTGGTAGCGGGGGTATGGATACGCAGTATTTT | CASSVVGSGGMDTQYF
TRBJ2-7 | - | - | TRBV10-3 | TGTGCCATCAGTGAGCAGGGTACCTACGAGCAGTACTTC | CAISEQGTYEQYF
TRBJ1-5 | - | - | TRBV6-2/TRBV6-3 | TGTGCCAGCAGTTACGTGGCAGGATCCAATCAGCCCCAGCATTTT | CASSYVAGSNQPQHF
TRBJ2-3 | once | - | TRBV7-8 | TGTGCCAGCAGCTTAAATGTCGGGAGACAAGATACGCAGTATTTT | CASSLNVGRQDTQYF
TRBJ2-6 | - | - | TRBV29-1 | TGCAGCGTAACAGGGGGGGTTGGTGACAACGTCCTGACTTTC | CSVTGGVGDNVLTF
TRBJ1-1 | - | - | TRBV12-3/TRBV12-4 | TGTGCCAGCAGACACACGACGGGTGAAGCTTTCTTT | CASRHTTGEAFF
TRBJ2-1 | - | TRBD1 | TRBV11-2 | TGTGCCAGCAAGGACAGGGGAAGACAGTTCTTC | CASKDRGRQFF
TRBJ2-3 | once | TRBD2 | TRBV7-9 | TGTGCCAGCAGCTCACAACGCCCTAGCGGGGGGGCGGGAGATACGCAGTATTTT | CASSSQRPSGGAGDTQYF
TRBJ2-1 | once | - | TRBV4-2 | TGTGCCAGCAGCCTGGGAGAGGGGGGGGCCTCCTACAATGAGCAGTTCTTC | CASSLGEGGASYNEQFF
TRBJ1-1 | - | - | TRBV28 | TGTGCCAGCGGCCGCGGGGCTACTGAAGCTTTCTTT | CASGRGATEAFF
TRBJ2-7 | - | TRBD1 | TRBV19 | TGTGCCAGTAGGACCGGGACAGGGGGCTGGGACGAGCAGTACTTC | CASRTGTGGWDEQYF
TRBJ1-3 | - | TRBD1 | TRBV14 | TGTGCCAGCAGCCCAGGACAGGGCTTCGCCGACTCTGGAAACACCATATATTTT | CASSPGQGFADSGNTIYF
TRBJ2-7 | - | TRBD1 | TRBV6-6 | TGTGCCAGCAGTCCAGGGACAGGGGGCTCCTACGAGCAGTACTTC | CASSPGTGGSYEQYF
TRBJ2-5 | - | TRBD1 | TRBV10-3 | TGTGCCATCAGTGCGGACAGGGGGGGACAAGAGACCCAGTACTTC | CAISADRGGQETQYF
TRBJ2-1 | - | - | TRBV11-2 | TGTGCCAGCAGCTTAGGGGGCCTCAATGAGCAGTTCTTC | CASSLGGLNEQFF
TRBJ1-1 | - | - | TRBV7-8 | TGTGCCAGCAGCTTAGTCCTCGGGACTGAAGCTTTCTTT | CASSLVLGTEAFF
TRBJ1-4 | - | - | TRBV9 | TGTGCCAGCAGCGTAGATCTAGATGAAAAACTGTTTTTT | CASSVDLDEKLFF
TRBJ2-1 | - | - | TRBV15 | TGTGCCACCAGCAGGGCAGGCTCCTACAATGAGCAGTTCTTC | CATSRAGSYNEQFF
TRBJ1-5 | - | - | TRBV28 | TGTGCCAGCAGTTTCCCCCTCAGCAATCAGCCCCAGCATTTT | CASSFPLSNQPQHF
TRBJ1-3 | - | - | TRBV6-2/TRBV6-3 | TGTGCCAGCAGCCGAGACACTGGAAACACCATATATTTT | CASSRDTGNTIYF
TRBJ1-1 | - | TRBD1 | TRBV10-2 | TGCGCCAGCAGTGATTTTCCCGGGACAGCAGAAGCTTTCTTT | CASSDFPGTAEAFF
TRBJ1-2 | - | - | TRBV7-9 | TGTGCCAGCAGCCCAACCGACGGACGGGGACTGGAGGGCTACACCTTC | CASSPTDGRGLEGYTF
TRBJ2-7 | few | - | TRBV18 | TGTGCCAGCTCACCACTAGGACAGATTGCCTACGAGCAGTACTTC | CASSPLGQIAYEQYF
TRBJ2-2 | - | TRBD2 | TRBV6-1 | TGTGCCAGCAGTGAAGCGGGGGGGACTAGCGGAAACCCGAACACCGGGGAGCTGTTTTTT | CASSEAGGTSGNPNTGELFF
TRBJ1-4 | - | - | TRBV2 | TGTGCCAGCAGATCCCGGGACAACAGGGAAAAACTGTTTTTT | CASRSRDNREKLFF
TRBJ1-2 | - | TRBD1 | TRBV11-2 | TGTGCCAGCAGCCCTGACAGGGGGTACCTCAACTATGGCTACACCTTC | CASSPDRGYLNYGYTF